These 6 T cell receptor beta chains originate from one sample sequenced in a study of T cell responses to AZD1222 COVID-19 vaccine. TCRdb keeps only in-frame clones here, not all; method: immunoSEQ multiplex PCR. The table records fewer than 200,000 clones, just over 90% of them present only once. The sample was peripheral blood, taken on day 0 of AZD1222 vaccination. All receptors come from an adult in good health.

The chain joins TRBV2 to TRBJ2-2; possible D gene TRBD1, 6 bases. This CDR3 contains 13 residues. The germline V gene has CDR1 SNHLY and CDR2 FYNNEI. V was shortened by 8 bases and J by 5 bases, with 12 bases between the two germline ends. The CDR3 region has the DNA TGTGCCAGCGTATCGCAGGGGACCGGGGAGCTGTTTTTT. Translation gives CASVSQGTGELFF.

The J gene is TRBJ2-7, the V gene TRBV5-4, with TRBD1 matching over 11 bases. The CDR3 is 15 amino acids. From germline, CDR1 is SGHNT and CDR2 YYREEE (reference sequence). V shed 4 bases, J shed 0 bases, and the junction held 3 bases outside the gene matches. CDR3 protein: CASSQGQGDSYEQYF. CDR3 in DNA: TGTGCCAGCAGCCAGGGACAGGGGGACTCCTACGAGCAGTACTTC.

The chain combines TRBV19 with TRBJ2-6; no clear D. Trimming left V 7 bases short and J 1 base short, with 5 bases between. The CDR3 covers 13 residues. Germline CDR1 LNHDA, CDR2 SQIVND (reference sequence). The CDR3 spells CASTASGANVLTF. DNA of the CDR3: TGTGCCAGTACTGCATCTGGGGCCAACGTCCTGACTTTC.

The chain joins TRBV7-6 to TRBJ1-6, with TRBD1 matching over 7 bases. This CDR3 region has 16 residues. Germline V lookup: CDR1 SGHVS, CDR2 FNYEAQ. V lost 5 bases to trimming and J lost 8 bases; unmatched junction nucleotides: 12. CDR3 in amino acids: CASSPSEQGSHSPLHF. In DNA, the CDR3 is TGTGCCAGCAGCCCCTCGGAACAGGGGTCGCATTCACCCCTCCACTTT. The full variable domain, its missing parts supplied by reference TRBV7-6 and TRBJ1-6, is GAGVSQSPRYKVTKRGQDVALRCDPISGHVSLYWYRQALGQGPEFLTYFNYEAQQDKSGLPNDRFSAERPEGSISTLTIQRTEQRDSAMYRCASSPSEQGSHSPLHFGNGTRLTVT.

The J gene is TRBJ1-2, the V gene TRBV2; weak D call: TRBD1 (5 bases). The CDR3 is 11 residues long. Deletions cut 7 bases from V and 5 bases from J, with 8 bases between. Germline V gives CDR1 SNHLY, CDR2 FYNNEI. The CDR3 here is CASKGTYGYTF. CDR3 DNA sequence: TGTGCCAGCAAGGGGACTTATGGCTACACCTTC. Variable domain in full (rest from reference TRBV2 and TRBJ1-2): EPEVTQTPSHQVTQMGQEVILRCVPISNHLYFYWYRQILGQKVEFLVSFYNNEISEKSEIFDDQFSVERPDGSNFTLKIRSTKLEDSAMYFCASKGTYGYTFGSGTRLTVV.

The chain recombines TRBV4-1 with TRBJ2-7, with D maybe TRBD2 (6 bases). V lost 1 base to trimming and J lost 0 bases, with 10 bases between them. The CDR3 sequence is 15 residues long. Germline loops: CDR1 MGHRA, CDR2 YSYEKL. The CDR3 DNA reads as TGCGCCAGCAGCCAAGTGCTAGCGTTCTCCTACGAGCAGTACTTC. It encodes CASSQVLAFSYEQYF.